The table lists the clone carrying this T cell receptor beta chain with a few counts. Its antigen is undetermined. Libraries were made from TCR beta cDNA, and they carried unique molecular identifiers. TCRdb fed the PCR reads into MiXCR, producing one record per CDR3 protein. The profile covers 820,000 or so distinct CDR3 sequences, with roughly 50% appearing a single time and approximately 4.3% taken by the ten largest. The data were taken from a study of post-analysis software for immune sequencing data. Across the whole study: Clinical courses comprised relapsing-remitting, secondary progressive and progressive-relapsing multiple sclerosis. Study-wide points: In multiple sclerosis, normalized Chao1 diversity was significantly below that of controls. Included in a set of about five TRBV segments more frequent in patients than controls were TRBV5-6, TRBV5-1 and TRBV20-1.

CDR1 is SQVTM and CDR2 is ANQGSEA in the germline V gene. Trimming pared 4 bases from V and 4 bases from J, leaving 13 bases between. CDR3 size: 13 residues. The sequence came from a girl between 5 and 17 years old with multiple sclerosis. The chain recombines TRBV29-1 with TRBJ1-2; D ambiguous. Material: blood. In nucleotides, the CDR3 is TGCAGCGTTGTAGGATTGTCCGGCTATGGCTACACCTTC. As protein: CSVVGLSGYGYTF.